This T cell receptor (beta chain) was captured in a study of T cell responses to AZD1222 COVID-19 vaccine. Clones were read by immunoSEQ multiplex PCR, and TCRdb kept only the in-frame ones, dropping some. The sample carries over 100,000 clones, around 82% recorded once. Findings of the study overall: Just five to seven people given AZD1222 tested seropositive at baseline. Nearly half of spike-specific TCRs reportedly target unmutated variant regions. The repertoires were collected only after the peak T cell response.

As to this clone: Its matching antigen is unknown.

This CDR3 comprises 19 residues. The V end was cut by 1 base, the J end by 0 bases, with 16 bases between. CDR1 and CDR2 (germline): LGHNA, YNFKEQ. The chain combines TRBV4-2 with TRBJ2-6; D could derive from TRBD1 or TRBD2 (7 bases each). The sequenced sample was peripheral blood, obtained on day 0 of AZD1222 vaccination. The sequence was obtained from an adult in good health. The CDR3 DNA is TGTGCCAGCAGCCAAGTGGAGGGAGGGGGCTTCTCTGGGGCCAACGTCCTGACTTTC. Protein: CASSQVEGGGFSGANVLTF.